These 5 T cell receptor beta chains came from one sample sequenced in a study of memory CD4+ T cells and cytomegalovirus serostatus. The sort gate was single viable CD3+CD4+CD8-CD45RO+ cells for memory CD4+ T cells. Method: immunoSEQ multiplex PCR; TCRdb's copy keeps in-frame clones and lacks some. The table includes around 49,000 clones, about 78% detected once. Specimen: memory CD4+ T cells from blood. These receptors were collected from an adult in good health and CMV-seronegative.

The gene calls are TRBV10-1 and TRBJ2-2, with no clear D. Germline V lookup: CDR1 WNHNN, CDR2 SYGVQD (reference sequence). The CDR3 sequence is 12 residues long. Trimming took 7 bases from V and 7 from J, leaving 10 bases between them. The DNA for the CDR3 is TGCGCCAGCATTCAGGTACACGGGGAGCTGTTTTTT. This translates into CASIQVHGELFF.

CDR3 sequence (DNA): TGCGCCAGCAGCTCCACAGGGGAGTCACCCTTAAACTATGGCTACACCTTC. Translated, it gives CASSSTGESPLNYGYTF. The gene calls are TRBV5-1 and TRBJ1-2; TRBD1 matches 7 bases. Germline V gene data show CDR1 as SGHRS and CDR2 as YFSETQ. The junction had 13 bases not matched to a gene; V was cut back by 3 bases and J by 2 bases. The CDR3 extends over 17 amino acids.

The rearrangement links TRBV7-8 to TRBJ1-1; D is unresolved. The V end lost 2 bases, the J end lost 1 base, and 8 bases lay between the germline ends. Germline V gives CDR1 SGHVS, CDR2 FQNEAQ. The CDR3 runs to 14 residues. This chain's CDR3 is CASSLFNTNTEAFF. The CDR3 DNA sequence: TGTGCCAGCAGCTTATTCAATACGAACACTGAAGCTTTCTTT.

This clone was found a few times. The V gene is TRBV19, the J gene TRBJ2-7; D ambiguous. Germline loops: CDR1 LNHDA, CDR2 SQIVND (reference sequence). CDR3 length: 16 residues. The V end was cut by 0 bases, the J end by 4 bases, with 16 bases between. Written as DNA, the CDR3 is TGTGCCAGTAGTATAGAGCTTGCCGAGTTTATGTACGAGCAGTACTTC. Its translation is CASSIELAEFMYEQYF. Supplemented by reference TRBV19 and TRBJ2-7, the full variable domain reads DGGITQSPKYLFRKEGQNVTLSCEQNLNHDAMYWYRQDPGQGLRLIYYSQIVNDFQKGDIAEGYSVSREKKESFPLTVTSAQKNPTAFYLCASSIELAEFMYEQYFGPGTRLTVT.

The chain uses TRBV28 and TRBJ2-3; D call uncertain. Germline CDR1 reads MDHEN; CDR2 reads SYDVKM. Trimming took 3 bases from V and 1 from J, leaving 23 bases between them. CDR3 size: 19 residues. The CDR3 DNA sequence: TGTGCCAGCAGTTTTTTCCTTCCCGAATCAGGCTGGGGCACAGATACGCAGTATTTT. As protein: CASSFFLPESGWGTDTQYF.